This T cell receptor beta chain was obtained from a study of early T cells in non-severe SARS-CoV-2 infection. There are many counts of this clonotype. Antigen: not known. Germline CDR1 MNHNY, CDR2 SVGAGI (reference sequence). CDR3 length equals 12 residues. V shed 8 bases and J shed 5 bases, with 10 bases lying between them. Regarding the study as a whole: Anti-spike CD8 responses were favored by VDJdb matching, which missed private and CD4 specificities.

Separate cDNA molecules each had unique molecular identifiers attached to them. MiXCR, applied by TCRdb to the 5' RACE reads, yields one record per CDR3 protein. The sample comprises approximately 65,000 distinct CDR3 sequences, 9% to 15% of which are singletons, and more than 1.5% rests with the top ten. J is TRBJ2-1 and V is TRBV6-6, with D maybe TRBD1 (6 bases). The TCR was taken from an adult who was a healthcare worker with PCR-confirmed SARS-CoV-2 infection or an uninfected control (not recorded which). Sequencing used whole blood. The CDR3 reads CASGDTHNEQFF. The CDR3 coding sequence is TGTGCCAGCGGGGACACCCACAATGAGCAGTTCTTC.